The next 4 T cell receptor beta chains were all read from a single sample in a study of response to subunit inactivated influenza vaccine. Each CDR3 protein is one row after TCRdb ran MiXCR on the RT-PCR reads. The sample includes under 200,000 distinct CDR3 sequences, less than 15% of them seen just once. This sample also belongs to another study, concerning T cells expressing NK-cell markers. That paper notes: The authors generated TCR beta cDNA through 5'RACE template switching with UMIs.

Sequencing was performed on CD8+ T cells sorted from PBMCs, taken approximately 13 days after vaccination. These receptors were taken from a man aged 50 or older who received an inactivated influenza vaccine.

This clonotype was observed a few times. This rearrangement joins TRBV12-3 or TRBV12-4 to TRBJ2-7; TRBD1 matches 9 bases. After removal of 10 bases from V and 5 bases from J, the junction contained 9 bases not matched to a gene. The CDR3 is made up of 13 amino acids. CDR3 protein: CATSRQGGHEQYF. Written as DNA, the CDR3 is TGTGCCACAAGCCGACAGGGGGGCCACGAGCAGTACTTC.

The chain is built from TRBV7-9 and TRBJ1-1, with D unresolved. CDR1 is SEHNR and CDR2 is FQNEAQ in the germline V gene (reference sequence). The length of the CDR3 is 12 residues. The germline V and J ends were trimmed by 5 bases and 6 bases, with 10 bases remaining between them. The CDR3 DNA reads as TGTGCCAGCAGCCCAAATGAGGCTGAAGCTTTCTTT. Its protein product is CASSPNEAEAFF. Full variable domain (missing parts from reference TRBV7-9 and TRBJ1-1): DTGVSQNPRHKITKRGQNVTFRCDPISEHNRLYWYRQTLGQGPEFLTYFQNEAQLEKSRLLSDRFSAERPKGSFSTLEIQRTEQGDSAMYLCASSPNEAEAFFGQGTRLTVV.

This clonotype was counted a few times. J is TRBJ2-3 and V is TRBV5-4; 11 bases map to TRBD2. This CDR3 is 15 amino acids long. Germline-derived CDR1 and CDR2 are SGHNT and YYREEE (reference sequence). After removal of 0 bases from V and 4 bases from J, the junction contained 1 base not matched to a gene. The DNA of the CDR3 is TGTGCCAGCAGCTTGGAGGGACTAGCGGCAGATACGCAGTATTTT. This sequence encodes CASSLEGLAADTQYF.

The V and J genes are TRBV28 and TRBJ1-2; maybe TRBD1 (6 bases). The CDR3 contains 14 residues. Germline V gene data show CDR1 as MDHEN and CDR2 as SYDVKM. Trimming pared 7 bases from V and 4 bases from J, leaving 16 bases between. The CDR3 reads CASTSQGWTYGYTF. CDR3 DNA: TGTGCCAGCACCTCTCAGGGGTGGACCTATGGCTACACCTTC.